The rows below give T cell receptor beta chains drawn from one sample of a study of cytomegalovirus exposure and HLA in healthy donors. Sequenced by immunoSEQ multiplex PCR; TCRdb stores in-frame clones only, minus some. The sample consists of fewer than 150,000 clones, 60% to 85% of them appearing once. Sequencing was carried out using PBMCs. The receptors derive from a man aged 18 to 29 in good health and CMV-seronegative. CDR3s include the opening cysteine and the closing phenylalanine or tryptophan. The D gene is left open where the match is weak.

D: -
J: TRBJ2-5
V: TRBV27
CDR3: CASSPYEGNQETQYF

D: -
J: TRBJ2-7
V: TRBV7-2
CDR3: CASSLGGTKRHEQYF

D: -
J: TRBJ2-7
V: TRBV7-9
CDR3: CASSRRDSTYEQYF

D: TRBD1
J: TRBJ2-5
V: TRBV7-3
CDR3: CASSLLGQGETQYF

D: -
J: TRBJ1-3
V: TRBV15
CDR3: CATSREGASGNTIYF

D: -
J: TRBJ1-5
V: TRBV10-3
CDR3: CAISESISAEREQPQHF

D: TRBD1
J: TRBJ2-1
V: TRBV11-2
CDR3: CASSHIGTALSYNEQFF

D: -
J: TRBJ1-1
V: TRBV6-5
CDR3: CASRLGQYTEAFF

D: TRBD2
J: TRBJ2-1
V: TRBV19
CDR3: CASSLLAGFYNEQFF

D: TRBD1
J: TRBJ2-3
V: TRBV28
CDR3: CASIPNQGAPDTQYF

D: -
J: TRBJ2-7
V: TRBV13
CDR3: CASSLYKDIRPYEQYF

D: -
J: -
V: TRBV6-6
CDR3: CASSYHEGLVFYEQYF

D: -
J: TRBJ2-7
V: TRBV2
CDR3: CASSQGRIADEQYF

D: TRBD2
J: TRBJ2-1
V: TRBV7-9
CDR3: CASSDGLAAYNEQFF

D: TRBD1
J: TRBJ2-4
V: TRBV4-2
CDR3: CASSPHRGRPKNIQYF

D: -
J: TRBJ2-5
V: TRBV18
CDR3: CASSPGEGSQETQYF